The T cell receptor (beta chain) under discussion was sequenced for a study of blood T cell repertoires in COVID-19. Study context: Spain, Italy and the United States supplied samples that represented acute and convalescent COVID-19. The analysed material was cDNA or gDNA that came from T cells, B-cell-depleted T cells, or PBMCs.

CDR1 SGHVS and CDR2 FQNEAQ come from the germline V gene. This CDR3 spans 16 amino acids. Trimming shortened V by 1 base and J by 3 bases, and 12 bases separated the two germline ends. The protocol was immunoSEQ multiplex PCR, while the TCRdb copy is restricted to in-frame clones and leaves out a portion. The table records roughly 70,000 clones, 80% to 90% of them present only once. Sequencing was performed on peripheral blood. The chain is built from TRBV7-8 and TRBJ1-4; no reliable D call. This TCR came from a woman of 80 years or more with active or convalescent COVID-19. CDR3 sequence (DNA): TGTGCCAGCAGCTTAGTATATCTTGAGGCTAATGAAAAACTGTTTTTT. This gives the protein CASSLVYLEANEKLFF.